This TCR beta chain stems from a study of blood T cell repertoires in COVID-19. Looking at the study overall: Material from acute and convalescent COVID-19 was sourced from the United States, Italy and Spain. PBMCs, B-cell-depleted T cells, or T cells were the source of the cDNA or gDNA that made up the material.

In the original analysis: Nucleated cell number was recorded as an estimate derived from reference gene primer amplification. Clones were sequenced by immunoSEQ multiplex PCR, and TCRdb holds only the in-frame ones, with some missing. That table furnishes V, J and clone size, whereas the DNA furnished D and trimming. Of around 140,000 clones listed, approximately 89% are singletons. V lost 3 bases, J lost 5 bases, and 9 bases lay in between. The CDR3 sequence is 14 residues long. Germline lookup yields CDR1 SGHRS and CDR2 YFSETQ. The V gene is TRBV5-1, the J gene TRBJ1-6; D may be TRBD1 (5 bases). Sample: peripheral blood. The receptor was isolated from a human donor in a cohort sampled during active COVID-19. This chain's CDR3 is CASSSGGNNSPLHF. The DNA for the CDR3 is TGCGCCAGCAGCTCGGGGGGTAATAATTCACCCCTCCACTTT. Using reference TRBV5-1 and TRBJ1-6 for the parts outside the CDR3, the full variable domain is KAGVTQTPRYLIKTRGQQVTLSCSPISGHRSVSWYQQTPGQGLQFLFEYFSETQRNKGNFPGRFSGRQFSNSRSEMNVSTLELGDSALYLCASSSGGNNSPLHFGNGTRLTVT.